The clone carrying this TCR beta chain was counted between two and nine times. This sample was taken from a study of beta chain features in type 1 diabetes. Each of the CD4+ naive, central memory, regulatory and stem cell-like memory populations was sorted via CD45RO/CCR7/CD25/CD127/CD95/CD27. Reverse transcription of all isolated RNA meant that expressed TCRB transcripts were sequenced. TCRdb keeps only in-frame clones here, not all; method: immunoSEQ multiplex PCR. Of under 150,000 clones listed, under 60% are singletons. Germline lookup yields CDR1 SQVTM and CDR2 ANQGSEA. CDR3 length: 12 residues. Trimming left V 4 bases short and J 5 bases short, with 9 bases between.

This receptor was obtained from a young man in good health. The sample was Tregs from blood. V usage is TRBV29-1 and J usage is TRBJ2-1; D possibly corresponds to TRBD1 (5 bases). Written as DNA, the CDR3 is TGCAGCGTTGTAGGGGCGGACAATGAGCAGTTCTTC. Translating it yields CSVVGADNEQFF.